Following are 7 T cell receptor beta chains from one sample sequenced in a study of shared clonotypes between healthy human individuals. TCRdb keeps only in-frame clones here, not all; method: immunoSEQ multiplex PCR. The sample contains over 1.5 million clones, approximately 98% of which appear only once. Input material: naive CD4+ T cells sorted from blood. Regarding subset: CD45RA+ positively selected. The receptors stem from a man aged 25-45 years in good health.

The genes are TRBV2 and TRBJ2-5; perhaps TRBD2 as D (6 bases). Germline values: CDR1 SNHLY, CDR2 FYNNEI. The length of the CDR3 is 14 residues. Trimming shortened V by 1 base and J by 4 bases, and 10 bases separated the two germline ends. CDR3 DNA sequence: TGTGCCAGCAGTGAAGGGCGACTAGTAGAGACCCAGTACTTC. Its protein is CASSEGRLVETQYF.

V is TRBV7-2 and J is TRBJ2-7; tentatively, D is TRBD1 (5 bases). The germline V gene has CDR1 SGHTA and CDR2 FQGNSA. The CDR3 runs 12 residues. The germline V and J ends were trimmed by 5 bases and 4 bases, with 9 bases remaining between them. This CDR3 is CASSADRYEQYF. The CDR3 DNA reads TGTGCCAGCAGCGCCGACAGATACGAGCAGTACTTC.

The CDR3 is CASSRLTGSYSNQPQHF. CDR3 nucleotides: TGTGCCAGCAGCAGATTGACCGGGAGCTATAGCAATCAGCCCCAGCATTTT. The chain joins TRBV7-2 to TRBJ1-5; no definite D call. The CDR3 is 17 residues long. Per the germline V gene, CDR1 is SGHTA and CDR2 is FQGNSA. Trimming pared 5 bases from V and 0 bases from J, leaving 17 bases between.

This rearrangement joins TRBV7-9 to TRBJ1-4; D gene unclear. CDR3 length: 14 residues. Germline assignment: CDR1 SEHNR and CDR2 FQNEAQ (reference sequence). The germline V and J ends were trimmed by 1 base and 2 bases, with 5 bases remaining between them. DNA of the CDR3: TGTGCCAGCAGCTTAGATTGGACTAATGAAAAACTGTTTTTT. This codes for CASSLDWTNEKLFF.

V usage is TRBV7-2 and J usage is TRBJ2-1; 13 bases are a match to TRBD2. Germline CDR1 reads SGHTA; CDR2 reads FQGNSA. The V and J ends lost 2 bases and 6 bases, in that order; junction bases with no gene match: 10. This CDR3 contains 18 residues. The CDR3 reads CASSLNSGGLAGFNEQFF. The CDR3 coding sequence is TGTGCCAGCAGCTTAAATTCTGGGGGACTAGCGGGATTCAATGAGCAGTTCTTC.

The chain carries TRBV5-5 and TRBJ1-2, with a weak D call TRBD1 (6 bases). The ends were cut back, 4 bases at V and 2 bases at J, with 15 bases in the middle. This CDR3 has 15 residues. Per germline, CDR1 SGHKS and CDR2 YYEKEE (reference sequence). The DNA for the CDR3 is TGTGCCAGCAGCAATCCGCCAGGGGCCAACTATGGCTACACCTTC. Protein: CASSNPPGANYGYTF.

This chain joins TRBV19 and TRBJ2-7, with 8 bases matching TRBD2. Germline-derived CDR1 and CDR2 are LNHDA and SQIVND (reference sequence). CDR3 length equals 17 residues. The ends lost 5 bases at V and 2 bases at J; junction bases unmatched: 14. CDR3 region: CASSSTVTSGRPYEQYF. The CDR3 nucleotides are TGTGCCAGTAGTTCGACTGTAACTAGCGGACGACCCTACGAGCAGTACTTC.